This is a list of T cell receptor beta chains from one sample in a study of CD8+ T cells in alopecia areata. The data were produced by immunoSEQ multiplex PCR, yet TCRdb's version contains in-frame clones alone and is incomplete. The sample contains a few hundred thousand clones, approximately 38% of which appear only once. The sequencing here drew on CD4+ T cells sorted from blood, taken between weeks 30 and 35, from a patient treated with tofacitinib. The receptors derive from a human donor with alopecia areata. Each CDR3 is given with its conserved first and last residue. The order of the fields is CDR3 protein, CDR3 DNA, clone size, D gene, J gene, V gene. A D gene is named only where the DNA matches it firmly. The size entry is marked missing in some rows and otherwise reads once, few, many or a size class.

CASSQSGTRRTDTQYF	TGCGCCAGCAGCCAATCCGGGACTAGACGCACAGATACGCAGTATTTT	-	TRBD2	TRBJ2-3	TRBV5-1
CAGVGANVLTF	TGTGCCGGGGTCGGGGCCAACGTCCTGACTTTC	-	-	TRBJ2-6	TRBV30
CASSKGGTDTQYF	TGTGCCAGCAGCAAGGGGGGCACAGATACGCAGTATTTT	few	-	TRBJ2-3	TRBV11-3
CASSYSPGYYGYTF	TGTGCCAGCAGTTACTCCCCGGGCTACTATGGCTACACCTTC	-	-	TRBJ1-2	TRBV6-5
CASRPQGAQPQHF	TGTGCCAGCAGGCCACAGGGGGCTCAGCCCCAGCATTTT	-	TRBD1	TRBJ1-5	TRBV27
CASSLVSSGGTEAFF	TGTGCCAGCAGCTTAGTGAGTTCAGGGGGCACTGAAGCTTTCTTT	-	TRBD1	TRBJ1-1	TRBV7-9
CASNRGLNSYNEQFF	TGTGCCAGTAATAGGGGCCTCAACTCCTACAATGAGCAGTTCTTC	many	-	TRBJ2-1	TRBV19
CASSPIRQATLHF	TGTGCCAGCTCACCGATACGACAGGCCACCCTCCACTTT	-	-	TRBJ1-6	TRBV18
CSVAAMNTEAFF	TGCAGCGTAGCGGCCATGAACACTGAAGCTTTCTTT	few	-	TRBJ1-1	TRBV29-1
CASSLSTRDRYSYEQYF	TGTGCCAGCAGCTTATCAACAAGAGACAGATACTCCTACGAGCAGTACTTC	-	-	TRBJ2-7	TRBV7-9
CASSEDSFGANVLTF	TGTGCCAGCAGCGAAGACTCTTTTGGGGCCAACGTCCTGACTTTC	-	-	TRBJ2-6	TRBV11-1
CASSPDRDFNYGYTF	TGTGCCAGCAGCCCGGACAGGGACTTCAACTATGGCTACACCTTC	-	TRBD1	TRBJ1-2	TRBV6-5
CASSFLGLAGAETQYF	TGTGCCAGCAGCTTCTTGGGACTAGCGGGAGCGGAGACCCAGTACTTC	few	TRBD2	TRBJ2-5	TRBV7-2
CASSLGPGSYNEQFF	TGCGCCAGCAGCTTGGGGCCGGGCTCCTACAATGAGCAGTTCTTC	once	-	TRBJ2-1	TRBV5-1
CAWSVQLDPGELFF	TGTGCCTGGAGTGTTCAGCTAGACCCCGGGGAGCTGTTTTTT	few	-	TRBJ2-2	TRBV30
CASSPRDGGNTEAFF	TGTGCCAGCAGTCCCCGGGACGGGGGGAACACTGAAGCTTTCTTT	few	-	TRBJ1-1	TRBV6-5
CASKYRELNTEAFF	TGTGCCAGCAAGTACAGGGAGCTCAACACTGAAGCTTTCTTT	-	-	TRBJ1-1	TRBV19
CASSLGPGAGYYNEQFF	TGTGCCAGCAGCCTAGGGCCCGGGGCAGGGTATTACAATGAGCAGTTCTTC	few	-	TRBJ2-1	TRBV9
CASSLLGRGRSMNTEAFF	TGTGCCAGCAGTTTACTGGGGAGGGGACGAAGTATGAACACTGAAGCTTTCTTT	-	-	TRBJ1-1	TRBV27
CAWNYRGYGYTF	TGTGCCTGGAATTACCGTGGGTATGGCTACACCTTC	-	-	TRBJ1-2	TRBV30
CASSGLYSPLHF	TGTGCCAGCTCGGGCCTTTATTCACCCCTCCACTTT	-	-	TRBJ1-6	TRBV2
CASRNTGRGSYNEQFF	TGTGCCAGCAGGAACACGGGGAGGGGCTCCTACAATGAGCAGTTCTTC	-	TRBD2	TRBJ2-1	TRBV7-9
CACTTPGGSIYEQYF	TGTGCCTGCACCACCCCAGGGGGTTCGATTTACGAGCAGTACTTC	-	TRBD1	TRBJ2-7	TRBV30
CAWNPSGGGDIQYF	TGTGCCTGGAATCCATCGGGCGGGGGCGACATTCAGTACTTC	few	-	TRBJ2-4	TRBV30
CASSLPSIQGPKNIQYF	TGTGCCAGCAGCTTACCCTCTATCCAGGGTCCCAAAAACATTCAGTACTTC	-	-	TRBJ2-4	TRBV7-2
CASSLPSPPYEQYF	TGTGCCAGCAGCCTTCCTAGCCCCCCCTACGAGCAGTACTTC	-	-	TRBJ2-7	TRBV6-5
CATSRALQGEAFF	TGTGCCACCAGCAGAGCTCTACAGGGAGAAGCTTTCTTT	-	-	TRBJ1-1	TRBV15
CASSHGRKGNTEAFF	TGTGCCAGCAGTCACGGACGGAAAGGGAACACTGAAGCTTTCTTT	few	-	TRBJ1-1	TRBV11-2
CASSPGLVSGIVAGETQYF	TGTGCCAGCAGCCCGGGGCTAGTTAGCGGGATAGTCGCGGGAGAGACCCAGTACTTC	-	TRBD2	TRBJ2-5	TRBV7-9
CASRTGRTDTQYF	TGTGCCAGCAGGACAGGGCGCACAGATACGCAGTATTTT	-	TRBD1	TRBJ2-3	TRBV6-5
CASSQEAGTGNTEAFF	TGTGCCAGCAGCCAAGAAGCCGGGACAGGGAACACTGAAGCTTTCTTT	-	TRBD1	TRBJ1-1	TRBV4-2
CASSRASGRDTQYF	TGCGCCAGCAGTCGGGCTAGCGGGAGAGATACGCAGTATTTT	-	TRBD2	TRBJ2-3	TRBV10-1